The 11 T cell receptor beta chains given below trace back to one sample, sequenced in a study of blood T cells in healthy people across ages. Combining a sample-barcoded 5' primer with a J-beta primer mix, a second PCR ran for roughly 7 to 11 cycles. TCRdb reprocessed the 5' RACE reads with MiXCR, giving one entry per CDR3 protein. This sample has about 930,000 distinct CDR3 sequences, with 25% to 30% found just once. The same data also went into a second study, on T cells of mothers and their children.

The sequenced material came from blood. The receptors were sampled from a woman between 35 and 50 years old in good health.

The table lists this clonotype with a few counts. The V gene is TRBV27, the J gene TRBJ2-1; no clear D. This CDR3 region has 15 residues. Trimming cost V 0 bases and J 6 bases, with 12 bases left between them. Germline loops: CDR1 MNHEY, CDR2 SMNVEV (reference sequence). The CDR3 DNA follows: TGTGCCAGCAGTTTATCGGGGTTTGGTTCCAATGAGCAGTTCTTC. As protein: CASSLSGFGSNEQFF.

Ten or more counts support this clonotype. The chain combines TRBV28 with TRBJ2-7; D may be TRBD2 (6 bases). This CDR3 has 15 residues. The V end was cut by 5 bases, the J end by 1 base, with 15 bases between. Per the germline V gene, CDR1 is MDHEN and CDR2 is SYDVKM. The CDR3 DNA sequence: TGTGCCAGCAGTCCGACATCCGCGGGGTCCTACGAGCAGTACTTC. The encoded protein is CASSPTSAGSYEQYF.

This clonotype showed up many times. The chain combines TRBV7-8 with TRBJ1-1; D uncertain. V was pared by 1 base and J by 4 bases, with 10 bases between. The germline CDR1 and CDR2 sequences are SGHVS and FQNEAQ. This CDR3 contains 14 residues. CDR3 region: CASSLGSGGTEAFF. The CDR3 nucleotides are TGTGCCAGCAGCTTAGGGTCCGGAGGCACTGAAGCTTTCTTT.

Comment on this clonotype: Mismatch with germline at one junction end may stem from a read error. The chain uses TRBV12-3 or TRBV12-4 and TRBJ2-3, with no clear D. CDR3 length equals 16 residues. CDR3 amino acids: CASNLWQVLSTDTQYF. In DNA form, the CDR3 reads TGTGCCAGCAATTTATGGCAGGTCCTCAGCACAGATACGCAGTATTTT.

The rearrangement links TRBV2 to TRBJ2-1; D ambiguous. Trimming took 1 base from V and 3 from J, leaving 10 bases between them. CDR3 size: 15 residues. Germline CDR1 reads SNHLY; CDR2 reads FYNNEI. CDR3 nucleotides: TGTGCCAGCAGTGAAGGGCAGTCAAACTACAATGAGCAGTTCTTC. This gives the protein CASSEGQSNYNEQFF.

The chain combines TRBV28 with TRBJ2-1; D remains ambiguous. From germline, CDR1 is MDHEN and CDR2 SYDVKM. The ends were cut back, 7 bases at V and 4 bases at J, with 17 bases in the middle. This CDR3 region has 15 residues. The CDR3 DNA sequence: TGTGCCAGCAAGGCCGGGTCCGTTTCTTACAATGAGCAGTTCTTC. Translated: CASKAGSVSYNEQFF.

V usage is TRBV12-3 or TRBV12-4 and J usage is TRBJ1-1; a possible D gene is TRBD1 (5 bases). Trimming stripped 3 bases from V and 2 bases from J, with 16 bases between. This CDR3 has 16 amino acids. Here the CDR3 reads CASSFIMLRGNTEAFF. In DNA, the CDR3 is TGTGCCAGCAGTTTTATCATGTTAAGGGGTAACACTGAAGCTTTCTTT.

V gene TRBV6-5 combines with J gene TRBJ2-7; TRBD1 agrees at 8 bases. Germline loops: CDR1 MNHEY, CDR2 SVGAGI. CDR3 length equals 11 residues. DNA for the CDR3: TGTGGAAGTGGACAGGGCGGCGAGCAGTACTTC. Its protein product is CGSGQGGEQYF.

This clonotype has only a few counts. In DNA, the CDR3 is TGTGCCAGCAGCAAAAGAGCGGGAAGCAATCAGCCCCAGCATTTT. Protein sequence: CASSKRAGSNQPQHF. V usage is TRBV27 and J usage is TRBJ1-5; D is uncertain. The CDR3 sequence is 15 residues long. The germline gives CDR1 MNHEY, CDR2 SMNVEV (reference sequence). V lost 6 bases, J lost 1 base, and 13 bases lay in between.

Note on this clonotype: A much more abundant neighbour one base away suggests this may be a read error. This chain links TRBV2 with TRBJ2-7, with a possible D match to TRBD2 (5 bases). Germline loops: CDR1 SNHLY, CDR2 FYNNEI. The CDR3 spans 11 residues. Trimming took 6 bases from V and 7 from J, leaving 10 bases between them. CDR3 loop: CASRDFNEQYF. CDR3 in DNA: TGTGCCAGCAGGGACTTCAATGAGCAGTACTTC.

This clonotype appeared a few times. J is TRBJ1-1 and V is TRBV27; D gene uncertain. This CDR3 spans 15 amino acids. Germline V gene sequence: CDR1 MNHEY, CDR2 SMNVEV (reference sequence). V gave up 3 bases and J gave up 1 base, with 12 bases separating them. The CDR3 bases are TGTGCCAGCAGTTTTGGCCTCCGGTCGAACACTGAAGCTTTCTTT. Protein: CASSFGLRSNTEAFF.